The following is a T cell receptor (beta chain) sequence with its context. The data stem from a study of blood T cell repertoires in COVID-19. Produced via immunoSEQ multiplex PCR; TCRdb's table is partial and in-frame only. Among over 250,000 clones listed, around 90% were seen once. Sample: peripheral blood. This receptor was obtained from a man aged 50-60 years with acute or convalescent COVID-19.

The CDR3 nucleotides are TGTGCCAGCAGCCGGGACAGTCTACGGGCCTACGAGCAGTACTTC. This translates into CASSRDSLRAYEQYF. The V and J genes are TRBV5-4 and TRBJ2-7, with TRBD1 matching 7 bases. Germline V CDR1 and CDR2: SGHNT, YYREEE (reference sequence). V shed 4 bases and J 2 bases; nucleotides not matched to a gene: 9. The CDR3 contains 15 residues.